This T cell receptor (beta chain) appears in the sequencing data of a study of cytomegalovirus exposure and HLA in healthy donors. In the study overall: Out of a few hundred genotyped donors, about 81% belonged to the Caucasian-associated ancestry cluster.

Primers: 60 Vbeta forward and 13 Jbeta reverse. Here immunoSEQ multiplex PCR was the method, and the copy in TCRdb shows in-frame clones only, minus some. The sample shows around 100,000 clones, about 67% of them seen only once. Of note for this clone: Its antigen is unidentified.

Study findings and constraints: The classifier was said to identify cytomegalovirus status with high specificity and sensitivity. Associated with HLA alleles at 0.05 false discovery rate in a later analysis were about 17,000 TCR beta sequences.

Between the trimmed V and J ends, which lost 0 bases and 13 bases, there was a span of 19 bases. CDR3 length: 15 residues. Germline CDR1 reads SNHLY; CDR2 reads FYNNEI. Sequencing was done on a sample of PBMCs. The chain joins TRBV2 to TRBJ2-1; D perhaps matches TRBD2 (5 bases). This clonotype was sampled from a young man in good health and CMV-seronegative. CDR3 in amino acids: CASSEALEALRSQFF. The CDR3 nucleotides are TGTGCCAGCAGTGAAGCACTGGAGGCCCTACGGAGCCAGTTCTTC.